The subject of this entry is one T cell receptor beta chain. The data originate from a study of cytotoxic CD8 clonotypes in ibrutinib-treated CLL. This CDR3 has 14 amino acids. Trimming left V 1 base short and J 4 bases short, with 8 bases between. Germline values: CDR1 SGHTA, CDR2 FQGNSA. Clones were read by immunoSEQ multiplex PCR, and TCRdb kept only the in-frame ones, dropping some. Of 27,000 or so clones in the sample, almost 85% are singletons; the top ten hold approximately 8%. The sequence came from a human donor with chronic lymphocytic leukemia. This specimen was PBMCs, taken after 24 months of ibrutinib treatment. The rearrangement joins TRBV7-2 to TRBJ2-1; no definite D call. The CDR3 bases are TGTGCCAGCAGCTTAGACCCCAGTTACAATGAGCAGTTCTTC. Protein product: CASSLDPSYNEQFF.